The 10 T cell receptor beta chains below were found in one sample sequenced in a study of shared clonotypes between healthy human individuals. TCRdb's copy holds only in-frame clones and misses some; the assay was immunoSEQ multiplex PCR. The sample shows over a million clones, roughly 75% of them seen only once. Sequenced input: memory CD4+ T cells sorted from blood. Subset here: CD45RA-negative fraction. The receptors originated from a man between 18 and 29 years old in good health.

The CDR3 coding sequence is TGTGCCAGCAGTGAATCGGCCCTGAGAGGGAACACCATATATTTT. It encodes CASSESALRGNTIYF. This sequence joins TRBV25-1 and TRBJ1-3, with D hard to call. Trimming removed 1 base at V and 7 bases at J, with 14 bases between. The CDR3 is made up of 15 amino acids. The germline CDR1 and CDR2 sequences are MGHDK and SYGVNS. Supplemented by reference TRBV25-1 and TRBJ1-3, the full variable domain reads EADIYQTPRYLVIGTGKKITLECSQTMGHDKMYWYQQDPGMELHLIHYSYGVNSTEKGDLSSESTVSRIRTEHFPLTLESARPSHTSQYLCASSESALRGNTIYFGEGSWLTVV.

The V and J genes are TRBV2 and TRBJ1-6; D perhaps matches TRBD1 (5 bases). CDR1 is SNHLY and CDR2 is FYNNEI in the germline V gene. Deletions cut 3 bases from V and 7 bases from J, with 13 bases between. The CDR3 totals 15 residues. The CDR3 here is CASSEWGSGNSPLHF. The CDR3 DNA follows: TGTGCCAGCAGTGAGTGGGGGTCTGGGAATTCACCCCTCCACTTT.

In this sample, this clone turned up once. This sequence joins TRBV11-2 and TRBJ2-7; D is perhaps TRBD1 (5 bases). Germline CDR1 is SGHAT and CDR2 is FQNNGV. The V end was cut by 10 bases, the J end by 6 bases, with 19 bases between. The CDR3 sequence is 13 residues long. The CDR3 loop is CATSGYGLGEQYF. In nucleotides, the CDR3 is TGTGCCACCTCAGGGTATGGCTTAGGCGAGCAGTACTTC.

V is TRBV5-1 and J is TRBJ2-7, with TRBD2 as a possible D gene (5 bases). The V gene lost 4 bases and the J gene lost 3 bases, with 17 bases spanning the gap. The CDR3 has 15 amino acids. The V gene's germline CDR1 is SGHRS and CDR2 YFSETQ. The CDR3 spells CASSPRVSGGYEQYF. The CDR3 DNA sequence: TGCGCCAGCAGCCCCCGTGTCAGCGGAGGCTACGAGCAGTACTTC.

This clone was seen a handful of times. This rearrangement joins TRBV19 to TRBJ2-7, with 14 bases matching TRBD2. The CDR3 is made up of 16 amino acids. V shed 6 bases and J 4 bases; nucleotides not matched to a gene: 8. Per germline, CDR1 LNHDA and CDR2 SQIVND (reference sequence). CDR3: CASSEGLAGVRYEQYF. CDR3 sequence (DNA): TGTGCCAGTAGCGAGGGACTAGCGGGAGTTCGGTACGAGCAGTACTTC. The whole variable domain, remainder taken from reference TRBV19 and TRBJ2-7, is DGGITQSPKYLFRKEGQNVTLSCEQNLNHDAMYWYRQDPGQGLRLIYYSQIVNDFQKGDIAEGYSVSREKKESFPLTVTSAQKNPTAFYLCASSEGLAGVRYEQYFGPGTRLTVT.

The rearrangement links TRBV6-5 to TRBJ2-1, with 11 bases lining up with TRBD2. This CDR3 comprises 15 residues. The V segment lost 7 bases and the J segment 4 bases; nucleotides outside the gene matches: 6. CDR1 is MNHEY, CDR2 SVGAGI, per germline. As DNA, the CDR3 is TGTGCCAGCAATCGAGGACTAGCGGGTTACAATGAGCAGTTCTTC. It specifies CASNRGLAGYNEQFF.

The gene calls are TRBV7-3 and TRBJ2-3; D gene ambiguous. The CDR3 covers 14 residues. CDR1 is SGHTA and CDR2 is FQGTGA in the germline V gene. With 2 bases removed from V and 0 bases from J, the gap between germline ends came to 6 bases. As DNA, the CDR3 is TGTGCCAGCAGCTTAGGATCTAGCACAGATACGCAGTATTTT. Translation: CASSLGSSTDTQYF.

Of note for this clone: At one boundary the junction diverges from the germline segment, which might be a read error. This sequence joins TRBV5-8 and TRBJ1-2; D ambiguous. The CDR3 length is 14 residues. Looked up from germline, CDR1 is SGHTS and CDR2 is YDEGEE. CDR3 loop: CASRRHHPRKTYGF. The CDR3 coding sequence is TGTGCCAGCAGACGCCATCATCCACGAAAGACCTATGGCTTC.

About this clone itself: Other DNA variants within this sample encode the same CDR3. The rearrangement uses TRBV18 and TRBJ1-2, with D tentatively TRBD1 (5 bases). Looked up from germline, CDR1 is KGHSH and CDR2 is LQKENI. The CDR3 has 13 amino acids. V lost 2 bases and J 3 bases, leaving 7 bases between the germline ends. CDR3 coding DNA: TGTGCCAGCTCACCAGGGGCCGACTATGGCTACACCTTC. As protein: CASSPGADYGYTF.

This clone appeared a few times. V gene TRBV4-1 combines with J gene TRBJ1-2; 8 bases agree with TRBD1. The germline V gene encodes CDR1 MGHRA and CDR2 YSYEKL. Trimming took 0 bases from V and 8 from J; bases not matched to a gene: 11. The CDR3 length is 16 residues. The CDR3 here is CASSQDSGTGQRGYTF. CDR3 coding DNA: TGCGCCAGCAGCCAAGATTCCGGGACAGGTCAGCGCGGCTACACCTTC.